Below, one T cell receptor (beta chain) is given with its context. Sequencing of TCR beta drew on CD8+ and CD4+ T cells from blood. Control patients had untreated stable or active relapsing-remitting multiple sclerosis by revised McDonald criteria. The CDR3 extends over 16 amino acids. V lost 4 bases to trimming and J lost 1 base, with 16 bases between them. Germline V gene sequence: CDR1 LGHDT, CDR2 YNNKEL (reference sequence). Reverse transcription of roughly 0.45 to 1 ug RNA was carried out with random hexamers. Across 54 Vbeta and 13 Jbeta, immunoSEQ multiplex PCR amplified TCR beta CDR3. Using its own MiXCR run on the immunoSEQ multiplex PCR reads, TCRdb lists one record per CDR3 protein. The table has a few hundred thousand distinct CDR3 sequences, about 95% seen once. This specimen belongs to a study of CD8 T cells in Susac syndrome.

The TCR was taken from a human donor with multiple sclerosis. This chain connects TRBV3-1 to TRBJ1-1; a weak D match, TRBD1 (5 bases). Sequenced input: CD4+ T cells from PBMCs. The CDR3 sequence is CASSPRPGQKNTEAFF. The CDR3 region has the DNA TGTGCCAGCAGCCCCCGACCGGGGCAGAAGAACACTGAAGCTTTCTTT.